This T cell receptor beta chain appears in the sequencing data of a study of T cell repertoires in cytomegalovirus infection. One entry per CDR3 protein results from TCRdb running MiXCR on the reads. The sample has around 540,000 distinct CDR3 sequences, about 33% seen once. This clonotype was observed a few times. Its specificity is not known. The CDR3 spans 18 residues. Trimming cost V 0 bases and J 0 bases; bases outside gene matches: 8. The germline gives CDR1 MGHRA, CDR2 YSYEKL. The chain links TRBV4-1 to TRBJ1-5; 7 nucleotides agree with TRBD1. Sequencing was performed on cultured PBMCs, taken from culture after CMV antigen stimulation. This TCR was sampled from a human donor in good health (CMV status not recorded). Some clones in this sample may be carry-over from other donors' samples. CDR3 amino acids: CASSQDSQGINSNQPQHF. For the CDR3, the DNA is TGCGCCAGCAGCCAAGATTCACAGGGGATTAATAGCAATCAGCCCCAGCATTTT.